This T cell receptor beta chain originates from a study of CD4+ T cells in melanoma. General study findings and limits: Neoantigen-specific CD4+ T cells in melanoma reportedly had diverse differentiation states. CD8+ T cell, macrophage and B cell function reportedly correlated with neoantigen-specific CD4+ T cells.

A remark on this clone: The antigen is undetermined.

Assay used: immunoSEQ multiplex PCR; TCRdb lists only in-frame clones, some missing. This table has 15,000 to 20,000 clones, about four fifths appearing once. This sequence originates from a human donor with melanoma. Sequenced sample: cells from a culture (not recorded whether cultured in vitro).

In nucleotides, the CDR3 is TGTGCCAGCAGGCCGGGACAGGCCCTCTCTGGGGCCAACGTCCTGACTTTC. Amino acids: CASRPGQALSGANVLTF. The rearrangement joins TRBV2 to TRBJ2-6, with 8 bases aligning to TRBD1. The length of the CDR3 is 17 residues. V shed 6 bases, J shed 0 bases, and the junction held 7 bases outside the gene matches. From germline, CDR1 is SNHLY and CDR2 FYNNEI.